The clone carrying this TCR beta chain was picked up one time. Per the authors' pipeline: Amplifying reference gene primers gave estimates of nucleated cell counts. Clones were sequenced by immunoSEQ multiplex PCR, and TCRdb holds only the in-frame ones, with some missing. The DNA was the basis for D and trimming; V, J and clone size are from that table. The top ten hold less than 4% of the sample, which has some 250,000 clones, around 86% seen once. This sample is drawn from a study of blood T cell repertoires in COVID-19. Study context: T cells, B-cell-depleted T cells, or PBMCs provided the cDNA or gDNA that served as material.

Germline CDR1 and CDR2: SGHNT and YYREEE (reference sequence). The CDR3 has 15 residues. V shed 6 bases, J shed 4 bases, and the junction held 10 bases outside the gene matches. The clonotype comes from a woman in her thirties who had recovered from COVID-19. The sequencing sample was made of peripheral blood. The rearrangement links TRBV5-4 to TRBJ2-1; 7 bases fit TRBD2. CDR3 in amino acids: CASTILGGRYNEQFF. The CDR3 DNA follows: TGTGCCAGCACTATACTTGGCGGGAGATACAATGAGCAGTTCTTC.